This passage covers 7 T cell receptor beta chains from one sample sequenced in a study of Ad26.COV2.S vaccination and SARS-CoV-2 variants. Sample treatment: about 20 received Ad26.COV2.S at low or high dose, single or two shots; about 5 received placebo; per-sample allocation not given. Day 63 following the first vaccine or placebo injection was when the samples were taken. Method: immunoSEQ multiplex PCR; TCRdb's copy keeps in-frame clones and lacks some. Of about 420,000 clones in the sample, around 87% were seen once. Sample: peripheral blood, taken in a trial of Ad26.COV2.S vaccine versus placebo. These receptors originate from a person aged 18-60 years who received the Ad26.COV2.S COVID-19 vaccine or a placebo.

This rearrangement joins TRBV5-8 to TRBJ2-7; TRBD2 is a possible D gene (7 bases). The length of the CDR3 is 15 residues. In germline, CDR1 is SGHTS, CDR2 YDEGEE. V lost 6 bases and J 2 bases, leaving 18 bases between the germline ends. The CDR3 loop is CASTTGSGATYEQYF. The CDR3 DNA sequence: TGTGCCAGCACCACAGGGAGCGGGGCCACCTACGAGCAGTACTTC.

The rearrangement uses TRBV27 and TRBJ2-3; tentative D call: TRBD2 (6 bases). Per germline, CDR1 MNHEY and CDR2 SMNVEV (reference sequence). The CDR3 totals 15 residues. The V end was cut by 4 bases, the J end by 5 bases, with 16 bases between. The CDR3 region is CASSSPREPRDTQYF. CDR3 in DNA: TGTGCCAGCAGTTCCCCCCGGGAGCCACGAGATACGCAGTATTTT.

The chain employs TRBV3-1 (or the pseudogene TRBV3-2) and TRBJ1-1, with 9 bases fitting TRBD1. Germline loops: CDR1 LGHDT, CDR2 YNNKEL (reference sequence). The CDR3 totals 14 residues. J was trimmed by 5 bases and V by 4 bases; bases with no gene match: 5. CDR3 loop: CASSLSDRGTEAFF. In DNA form, the CDR3 reads TGTGCCAGCAGCCTTTCGGACAGGGGTACTGAAGCTTTCTTT.

In DNA form, the CDR3 reads TGCAGCGCCTCGGTCCCGAATCAGCCCCAGTATTTT. Translating it yields CSASVPNQPQYF. The chain links TRBV29-1 to TRBJ1-5; D unclear. Matching the DNA end better, TRBJ2-3 makes the J call doubtful. The CDR3 is 12 amino acids. The V gene's germline CDR1 is SQVTM and CDR2 ANQGSEA.

CDR3 loop: CASSPFPYTEAFF. CDR3 DNA sequence: TGTGCCAGCTCACCATTCCCTTACACTGAAGCTTTCTTT. The chain recombines TRBV18 with TRBJ1-1, with no clear D. CDR3 length: 13 amino acids. Germline V gene sequence: CDR1 KGHSH, CDR2 LQKENI. Trimming removed 2 bases at V and 3 bases at J, with 7 bases between.

This chain joins TRBV27 and TRBJ1-2; D is perhaps TRBD1 (5 bases). With 2 bases removed from V and 7 bases from J, the gap between germline ends came to 11 bases. Looked up from germline, CDR1 is MNHEY and CDR2 is SMNVEV (reference sequence). CDR3 length equals 13 residues. The CDR3 region is CASSLQQAGGYTF. The CDR3 DNA is TGTGCCAGCAGTTTACAACAGGCGGGTGGCTACACCTTC.

The chain couples TRBV7-9 to TRBJ1-3, with D hard to call. Germline CDR1 reads SEHNR; CDR2 reads FQNEAQ (reference sequence). The CDR3 has 14 amino acids. Trimming removed 5 bases at V and 4 bases at J, with 12 bases between. The CDR3 coding sequence is TGTGCCAGCAGCCCGGGCGGAGGGGGAAACACCATATATTTT. This translates into CASSPGGGGNTIYF.